This T cell receptor beta chain was observed in a study of blood T cell repertoires in COVID-19. Study in general: The samples span acute and convalescent COVID-19 from the United States, Italy and Spain.

The CDR3 runs 15 residues. V was shortened by 6 bases and J by 0 bases, with 9 bases between the two germline ends. Germline CDR1 is SNHLY and CDR2 is FYNNEI. Per the original methods: Amplification of reference gene primers provided the estimated nucleated cell counts. TCRdb's table, derived via immunoSEQ multiplex PCR, lists solely in-frame clones and lacks some. V and J calls and clone size follow that table, whereas D and trimming were derived from the DNA. The repertoire holds 300,000 or so clones, with roughly 90% as singletons. Sequencing was carried out using peripheral blood. The chain recombines TRBV2 with TRBJ1-6; D is undetermined. This clonotype originated in a woman in her thirties with COVID-19, enrolled during active disease. The CDR3 reads CASSVTDSYNSPLHF. The CDR3 region has the DNA TGTGCCAGCAGCGTTACAGACTCCTATAATTCACCCCTCCACTTT.